This T cell receptor (beta chain) appears in the sequencing data of a study of identical twins. One entry per CDR3 protein, called by TCRdb with MiXCR from the 5' RACE reads. The sample gives around 340,000 distinct CDR3 sequences, 12% of which show up once; roughly 7.8% is in the top ten. Trimming removed 11 bases at V and 3 bases at J, with 20 bases between. Germline-derived CDR1 and CDR2 are MDHEN and SYDVKM. CDR3 length equals 14 residues. The donor group consisted entirely of healthy Caucasians. As to this clonotype: Its matching antigen is unknown.

Study-wide points: Analyses of zero insertions could, in part, be confounded by invariant MAIT and iNKT cells.

The same sample was also studied in work on yellow fever vaccine responses in identical twins.

The receptor was isolated from a woman aged 18-30 years in good health. This sequence joins TRBV28 and TRBJ2-7; D uncertain. Source material: CD8+ T cells sorted from blood. This CDR3 reads CAGVRLGGRYEQYF. For the CDR3, the DNA is TGTGCCGGAGTTAGGCTGGGCGGCCGCTACGAGCAGTACTTC.